These 13 T cell receptor beta chains came from one sample sequenced in a study of CXCR3-negative and CXCR3-positive naive CD8 T cells. Whole-study results and caveats: Naive CXCR3-positive cells had TRB CDR3s more hydrophobic than those of CXCR3-negative naive cells.

These receptors are not linked to any known antigen. UMI-labeled 5' RACE yielded the TRB cDNA libraries. TCRdb re-called the 5' RACE reads and gives one entry per CDR3 protein, without DNA. The sample table sets out about 130,000 distinct CDR3 sequences. Sequenced material: naive CXCR3+ CD8+ T cells from blood. Subset specified: CD45RO-CCR7+CD27+CD95- naive CD8+ T cells expressing CXCR3 (TNR3+). The receptors originated from a human donor in good health. Some clones in this sample may be carry-over from other donors' samples.

The chain links TRBV29-1 to TRBJ2-2. The CDR3 is made up of 12 amino acids. Germline values: CDR1 SQVTM, CDR2 ANQGSEA. The CDR3 sequence: CSVEDLSGELFF.

This rearrangement joins TRBV7-9 to TRBJ1-1. The CDR3 contains 13 residues. Per the germline V gene, CDR1 is SEHNR and CDR2 is FQNEAQ (reference sequence). The CDR3 loop reads CASSDDLNTEAFF.

The chain combines TRBV29-1 with TRBJ2-7; TCRdb's D call of TRBD1 is untestable without DNA. The CDR3 runs to 12 residues. Germline loops: CDR1 SQVTM, CDR2 ANQGSEA. The CDR3 loop reads CSVEQGNTGQYF.

V usage is TRBV20-1 and J usage is TRBJ2-2; the TCRdb call, TRBD2, lacks DNA for checking. The germline gives CDR1 DFQATT, CDR2 SNEGSKA (reference sequence). This CDR3 contains 17 residues. CDR3 region: CSAGDTGGWGGTGELFF.

The V call is TRBV12-3 or TRBV12-4, the J call TRBJ2-7; TCRdb calls TRBD1, which cannot be checked without DNA. This CDR3 is built from 16 residues. The CDR3 protein is CASRPGAGRGFYEQYF.

The chain has TRBV28 and TRBJ2-7. CDR3 length: 12 residues. Germline CDR1 MDHEN, CDR2 SYDVKM. Here the CDR3 reads CASSLNPYEQYF.

J is TRBJ2-7 and V is TRBV9; lacking DNA, the TRBD1 call made by TCRdb goes unchecked. This CDR3 contains 14 residues. Looked up from germline, CDR1 is SGDLS and CDR2 is YYNGEE. CDR3 residues: CASSDGQGGYEQYF.

This chain links TRBV6-1 with TRBJ2-6; absent DNA, TCRdb's TRBD1 call cannot be checked. CDR1 and CDR2 (germline): MNHNS, SASEGT. The CDR3 extends over 17 amino acids. The CDR3 sequence: CASSELPGRPGANVLTF.

V is TRBV7-2 and J is TRBJ1-1; lacking DNA, the TRBD1 call made by TCRdb goes unchecked. The germline V gene encodes CDR1 SGHTA and CDR2 FQGNSA. The CDR3 sequence is 15 residues long. The CDR3 protein is CASSPPDRMNTEAFF.

The chain employs TRBV30 and TRBJ1-3; TCRdb selects TRBD1, and the lack of DNA leaves this call unchecked. The CDR3 totals 14 residues. Germline V CDR1 and CDR2: GTSNPN, SVGIG (reference sequence). The CDR3 sequence: CAWRKVAGGNTIYF.

The chain uses TRBV29-1 and TRBJ1-3; TCRdb names TRBD1, which stays unverified in the absence of DNA. This CDR3 contains 15 residues. Per germline, CDR1 SQVTM and CDR2 ANQGSEA. The CDR3 reads CSVIGDDVRGNTIYF. Filled out from reference TRBV29-1 and TRBJ1-3, the complete variable domain reads SAVISQKPSRDICQRGTSLTIQCQVDSQVTMMFWYRQQPGQSLTLIATANQGSEATYESGFVIDKFPISRPNLTFSTLTVSNMSPEDSSIYLCSVIGDDVRGNTIYFGEGSWLTVV.

This chain joins TRBV11-2 and TRBJ2-3; TCRdb returns TRBD2, unconfirmable since there is no DNA. Germline V lookup: CDR1 SGHAT, CDR2 FQNNGV. The CDR3 loop spans 16 amino acids. The CDR3 sequence is CASSFHSGPAGDTQYF.

The chain employs TRBV15 and TRBJ2-7; the D call from TCRdb, TRBD1, cannot be confirmed without DNA. Looked up from germline, CDR1 is LNHNV and CDR2 is YYDKDF (reference sequence). There are 14 residues in the CDR3. The CDR3 loop is CATSREWGSGEQYF.